Presented here are 27 T cell receptor beta chains from one specimen sequenced in a study of blood T cell repertoires in COVID-19. Assay: immunoSEQ multiplex PCR; the TCRdb copy retains only in-frame clones and omits some. The table lists 150,000 to 200,000 clones, about 81% of them singletons. The sequencing input was peripheral blood. These receptor sequences come from a woman aged 80 or over with COVID-19, enrolled during active disease.

The chain couples TRBV5-6 to TRBJ2-1, with 9 bases fitting TRBD1. This CDR3 spans 17 amino acids. Germline-derived CDR1 and CDR2 are SGHDT and YYEEEE. The ends lost 2 bases at V and 2 bases at J; junction bases unmatched: 8. The CDR3 reads CASSLTGGALAYNEQFF. The CDR3 bases are TGTGCCAGCAGCTTAACAGGGGGCGCCCTGGCCTACAATGAGCAGTTCTTC.

This clone was recorded once. The chain carries TRBV4-1 and TRBJ2-7, with D maybe TRBD1 (6 bases). This CDR3 comprises 13 residues. Germline V gene data show CDR1 as MGHRA and CDR2 as YSYEKL. Trimming removed 4 bases at V and 0 bases at J, with 7 bases between. In DNA, the CDR3 is TGCGCCAGCAGCCGGACAGTCTCCTACGAGCAGTACTTC. Its protein is CASSRTVSYEQYF.

This chain joins TRBV2 and TRBJ1-4; D is undetermined. The germline V gene has CDR1 SNHLY and CDR2 FYNNEI. The CDR3 is made up of 15 amino acids. V shed 7 bases and J shed 0 bases, with 12 bases lying between them. CDR3 sequence reads: CASNRGLATNEKLFF. CDR3 in DNA: TGTGCCAGCAATCGGGGTCTGGCAACTAATGAAAAACTGTTTTTT.

This chain joins TRBV4-1 and TRBJ2-1; 8 bases align to TRBD1. The germline V gene has CDR1 MGHRA and CDR2 YSYEKL. After removal of 4 bases from V and 9 bases from J, the junction contained 11 bases not matched to a gene. The CDR3 has 15 residues. The CDR3 protein is CASSPKRGQGGEQFF. CDR3 DNA sequence: TGCGCCAGCAGCCCTAAAAGAGGACAGGGCGGTGAGCAGTTCTTC.

This sequence joins TRBV10-3 and TRBJ1-2; a weak D match, TRBD1 (6 bases). The V end was cut by 3 bases, the J end by 2 bases, with 13 bases between. The germline V gene encodes CDR1 ENHRY and CDR2 SYGVKD. The CDR3 has 15 amino acids. CDR3 sequence reads: CAISEGTGQNYGYTF. CDR3 nucleotide sequence: TGTGCCATCAGTGAAGGAACAGGACAGAACTATGGCTACACCTTC.

The genes are TRBV7-2 and TRBJ1-2, with 7 bases matching TRBD1. Germline trimming cut 5 bases from V and 7 bases from J; bases unmatched to any gene: 10. Germline V gene lookup returns CDR1 SGHTA and CDR2 FQGNSA. The CDR3 has 14 residues. CDR3 nucleotides: TGTGCCAGCAGCGTCTCAGGGGGTAGCTTTGGCTACACCTTC. As protein: CASSVSGGSFGYTF. Based on the CDR3 plus reference TRBV7-2 and TRBJ1-2, the full variable domain is GAGVSQSPSNKVTEKGKDVELRCDPISGHTALYWYRQSLGQGLEFLIYFQGNSAPDKSGLPSDRFSAERTGGSVSTLTIQRTQQEDSAVYLCASSVSGGSFGYTFGSGTRLTVV.

The J gene is TRBJ1-2, the V gene TRBV24-1; 7 bases align to TRBD1. This CDR3 is built from 14 residues. V was pared by 5 bases and J by 3 bases, with 5 bases of the junction left unmatched. Germline V CDR1 and CDR2: KGHDR, SFDVKD. CDR3 DNA sequence: TGTGCCACCAGTGGGGGACAGAACCACTATGGCTACACCTTC. It yields the protein CATSGGQNHYGYTF.

The chain uses TRBV11-2 and TRBJ2-5, with 12 bases matching TRBD1. V gave up 4 bases and J gave up 4 bases; unmatched junction bases: 4. The length of the CDR3 is 15 residues. The germline V gene has CDR1 SGHAT and CDR2 FQNNGV. CDR3 sequence: CASSSGDRGRETQYF. The CDR3 nucleotides read TGTGCCAGCAGCTCCGGGGACAGGGGGCGAGAGACCCAGTACTTC.

The chain uses TRBV5-1 and TRBJ2-7; TRBD1 matches 10 bases. Germline loops: CDR1 SGHRS, CDR2 YFSETQ. Trimming removed 2 bases from V and 6 bases from J; junction bases left unmatched: 8. This CDR3 region has 15 residues. CDR3 sequence reads: CASSFPRQGAGEQYF. DNA for the CDR3: TGCGCCAGCAGCTTTCCCCGACAGGGGGCGGGCGAGCAGTACTTC.

The V call is TRBV18, the J call TRBJ2-7; 10 nucleotides match TRBD1. Germline values: CDR1 KGHSH, CDR2 LQKENI. The CDR3 has 15 residues. V dropped 2 bases and J dropped 7; count of bases not matched to a gene: 8. CDR3 in amino acids: CASSPILGQGPEQYF. DNA for the CDR3: TGTGCCAGCTCACCAATTTTGGGACAGGGGCCAGAGCAGTACTTC.

This sequence joins TRBV27 and TRBJ1-2; possible D gene TRBD1, 6 bases. Germline V gene sequence: CDR1 MNHEY, CDR2 SMNVEV (reference sequence). Trimming cost V 3 bases and J 6 bases, with 23 bases left between them. CDR3 length equals 17 residues. The DNA of the CDR3 is TGTGCCAGCAGTTTTCGGGCCTCGACAGGTCGTTTTAATGGCTACACCTTC. This gives the protein CASSFRASTGRFNGYTF.

This chain uses TRBV6-2 or TRBV6-3 with TRBJ1-5; the D is unclear. The CDR3 is 14 residues long. Germline CDR1 is MNHEY and CDR2 is SVGEGT. The germline V and J ends were trimmed by 4 bases and 0 bases, with 7 bases remaining between them. CDR3 loop: CASSSGYSNQPQHF. CDR3 coding DNA: TGTGCCAGCAGTTCCGGGTATAGCAATCAGCCCCAGCATTTT.

This clone occurred a few times. The V gene is TRBV27, the J gene TRBJ1-2, with 8 bases identical to TRBD1. The CDR3 extends over 14 amino acids. J gave up 5 bases and V 5 bases, and 7 bases lay outside the gene matches. Germline V gives CDR1 MNHEY, CDR2 SMNVEV (reference sequence). The DNA for the CDR3 is TGTGCCAGCAGTATCGGACAGGGAATTTATGGCTACACCTTC. This codes for CASSIGQGIYGYTF.

The chain uses TRBV28 and TRBJ2-3; 9 nucleotides match TRBD1. The CDR3 has 16 amino acids. Germline V gives CDR1 MDHEN, CDR2 SYDVKM. V shed 5 bases and J 6 bases; nucleotides not matched to a gene: 12. In DNA form, the CDR3 reads TGTGCCAGCAGTCCCGACCCACAGGGGGCAGCGGATACGCAGTATTTT. Translated: CASSPDPQGAADTQYF.

This rearrangement joins TRBV19 to TRBJ1-3, with D tentatively TRBD1 (5 bases). With 6 bases removed from V and 0 bases from J, the gap between germline ends came to 12 bases. This CDR3 is 15 amino acids long. From germline, CDR1 is LNHDA and CDR2 SQIVND (reference sequence). CDR3 residues: CASRQGPSSGNTIYF. DNA of the CDR3: TGTGCCAGTAGGCAGGGCCCGAGCTCTGGAAACACCATATATTTT.

This chain links TRBV3-1 (or the pseudogene TRBV3-2) with TRBJ2-3; TRBD2 aligns across 10 bases. The CDR3 has 14 amino acids. Looked up from germline, CDR1 is LGHDT and CDR2 is YNNKEL (reference sequence). The trim removed 5 bases at V and 4 bases at J, leaving 3 bases unmatched. CDR3 nucleotide sequence: TGTGCCAGCAGCGCTAGCGGGAGCCCAGATACGCAGTATTTT. Protein sequence: CASSASGSPDTQYF.

This clone appeared a few times. The V and J genes are TRBV2 and TRBJ2-1, with TRBD1 matching over 8 bases. CDR3 length: 13 amino acids. Per the germline V gene, CDR1 is SNHLY and CDR2 is FYNNEI. The V segment lost 5 bases and the J segment 7 bases; nucleotides outside the gene matches: 4. As DNA, the CDR3 is TGTGCCAGCAGTAAGGACAGGGTGAATGAGCAGTTCTTC. Residues: CASSKDRVNEQFF. The whole variable domain, remainder taken from reference TRBV2 and TRBJ2-1, is EPEVTQTPSHQVTQMGQEVILRCVPISNHLYFYWYRQILGQKVEFLVSFYNNEISEKSEIFDDQFSVERPDGSNFTLKIRSTKLEDSAMYFCASSKDRVNEQFFGPGTRLTVL.

CDR3 coding DNA: TGTGCCAGCAGCTTAAGTGAGCTACGGGAGCAGTACTTC. It is translated as CASSLSELREQYF. V and J are TRBV7-8 and TRBJ2-7; D is uncertain. The length of the CDR3 is 13 residues. Trimming removed 2 bases from V and 7 bases from J, with 12 bases in between. Germline loops: CDR1 SGHVS, CDR2 FQNEAQ.

V is TRBV28 and J is TRBJ1-5, with no clear D. V lost 3 bases and J lost 0, with 9 bases in between. Per germline, CDR1 MDHEN and CDR2 SYDVKM. The CDR3 runs 15 residues. For the CDR3, the DNA is TGTGCCAGCAGTTTGGGCGCCTATAGCAATCAGCCCCAGCATTTT. This encodes CASSLGAYSNQPQHF.

The chain recombines TRBV9 with TRBJ2-2; D unresolved. V lost 1 base, J lost 1 base, and 11 bases lay in between. CDR1 is SGDLS and CDR2 is YYNGEE in the germline V gene. The CDR3 contains 16 residues. The CDR3 protein is CASSVNTAMNTGELFF. CDR3 nucleotides: TGTGCCAGCAGCGTAAACACAGCCATGAACACCGGGGAGCTGTTTTTT.

In DNA form, the CDR3 reads TGTGCCAGCAGCTTTCACAGGGTGGTAGGCTATGGCTACACCTTC. Translation: CASSFHRVVGYGYTF. The genes are TRBV11-3 and TRBJ1-2; TRBD1 might be the D (6 bases). The CDR3 contains 15 residues. With 3 bases removed from V and 4 bases from J, the gap between germline ends came to 15 bases. Germline loops: CDR1 SGHNT, CDR2 YENEEA.

The rearrangement links TRBV5-1 to TRBJ1-5, with TRBD1 as a possible D gene (5 bases). Germline CDR1 and CDR2: SGHRS and YFSETQ. V lost 5 bases and J lost 7, with 13 bases in between. This CDR3 has 13 residues. In DNA form, the CDR3 reads TGCGCCAGCAGTTCCCAGGGCGACCAGCCCCAGCATTTT. Amino acid sequence: CASSSQGDQPQHF.

The chain recombines TRBV29-1 with TRBJ2-1, with a possible D match to TRBD1 (5 bases). Deletions cut 8 bases from V and 0 bases from J, with 8 bases between. Germline values: CDR1 SQVTM, CDR2 ANQGSEA. CDR3 length: 12 residues. CDR3 protein: CSSTGSYNEQFF. The CDR3 DNA is TGCAGCTCAACAGGCTCCTACAATGAGCAGTTCTTC.

V and J are TRBV5-1 and TRBJ1-5; no reliable D call. CDR3 length: 16 amino acids. V lost 0 bases to trimming and J lost 1 base, with 11 bases between them. Germline CDR1 SGHRS, CDR2 YFSETQ. The CDR3 protein is CASSLDGVASNQPQHF. The CDR3 DNA follows: TGCGCCAGCAGCTTGGACGGGGTAGCCAGCAATCAGCCCCAGCATTTT.

V usage is TRBV5-1 and J usage is TRBJ2-1; tentative D call: TRBD2 (6 bases). The germline gives CDR1 SGHRS, CDR2 YFSETQ. Deletions cut 2 bases from V and 2 bases from J, with 11 bases between. The CDR3 runs to 15 residues. For the CDR3, the DNA is TGCGCCAGCAGCTTAGCGGGCGGAGCCTACAATGAGCAGTTCTTC. Translating it yields CASSLAGGAYNEQFF. Filled out from reference TRBV5-1 and TRBJ2-1, the complete variable domain reads KAGVTQTPRYLIKTRGQQVTLSCSPISGHRSVSWYQQTPGQGLQFLFEYFSETQRNKGNFPGRFSGRQFSNSRSEMNVSTLELGDSALYLCASSLAGGAYNEQFFGPGTRLTVL.

This clone has only one observation. The chain is built from TRBV5-1 and TRBJ2-5, with 7 positions matching TRBD1. Per germline, CDR1 SGHRS and CDR2 YFSETQ. This CDR3 is built from 17 residues. With 0 bases clipped from V and 5 bases from J, the junction kept 13 bases outside the gene matches. CDR3 coding DNA: TGCGCCAGCAGCTTGGTACAGGGGTTTTCTAGTCCGGAGACCCAGTACTTC. It yields the protein CASSLVQGFSSPETQYF. Combining the CDR3 with reference TRBV5-1 and TRBJ2-5 gives the whole variable domain KAGVTQTPRYLIKTRGQQVTLSCSPISGHRSVSWYQQTPGQGLQFLFEYFSETQRNKGNFPGRFSGRQFSNSRSEMNVSTLELGDSALYLCASSLVQGFSSPETQYFGPGTRLLVL.

V and J are TRBV10-3 and TRBJ2-3, with 8 bases that match TRBD2. CDR1 is ENHRY, CDR2 SYGVKD, per germline. The CDR3 has 16 amino acids. Losses at the gene ends were 6 bases for V and 3 bases for J; bases not matched to a gene: 11. CDR3 sequence: CAISIRDGRATDTQYF. CDR3 bases: TGTGCCATCAGCATCCGGGACGGGAGGGCTACAGATACGCAGTATTTT.